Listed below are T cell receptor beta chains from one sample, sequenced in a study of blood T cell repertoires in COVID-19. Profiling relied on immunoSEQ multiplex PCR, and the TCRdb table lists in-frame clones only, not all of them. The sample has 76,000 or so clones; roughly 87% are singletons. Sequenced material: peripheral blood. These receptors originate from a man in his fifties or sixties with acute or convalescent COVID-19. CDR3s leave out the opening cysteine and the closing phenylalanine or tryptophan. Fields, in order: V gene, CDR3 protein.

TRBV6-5	ASSYSTSTEAF
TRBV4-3	ASSQDGTGPSYEQY
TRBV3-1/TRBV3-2	ASSRWLQEAF
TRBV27	ASSDTGGRGEKLF
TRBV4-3	ASSQDFEGTSTYTQY
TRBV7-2	ASSPNSDRVGTQY
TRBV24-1	ATSDWGGVGDEQF
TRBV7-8	ASSLRGQVEKLF
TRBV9	ASRPTGRQGDTGELF
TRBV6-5	ASSRGTGTYEQY
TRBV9	ASSTGVGGYGYT
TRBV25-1	ASSERNPGTTEAF
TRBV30	AWGTESGGNQPQH
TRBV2	ASTDRGNEKLF
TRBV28	ASSSTLKGGGAF
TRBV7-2	ASSARGETQY